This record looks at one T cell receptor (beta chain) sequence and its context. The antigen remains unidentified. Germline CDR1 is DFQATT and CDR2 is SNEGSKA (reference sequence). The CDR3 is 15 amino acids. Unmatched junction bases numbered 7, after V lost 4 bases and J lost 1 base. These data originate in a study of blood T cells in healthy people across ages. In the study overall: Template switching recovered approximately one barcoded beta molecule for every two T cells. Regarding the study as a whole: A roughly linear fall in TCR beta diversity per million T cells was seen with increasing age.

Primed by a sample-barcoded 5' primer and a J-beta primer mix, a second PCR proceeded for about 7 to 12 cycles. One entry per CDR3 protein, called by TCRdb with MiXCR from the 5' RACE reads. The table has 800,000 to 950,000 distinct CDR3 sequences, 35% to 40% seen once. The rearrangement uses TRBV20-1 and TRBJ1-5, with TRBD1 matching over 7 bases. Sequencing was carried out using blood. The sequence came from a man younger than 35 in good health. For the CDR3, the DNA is TGCAGTGCTACGGGGCAGGGGGTGAGCAATCAGCCCCAGCATTTT. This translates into CSATGQGVSNQPQHF.